Presented here are 7 T cell receptor beta chains from one specimen sequenced in a study of cytomegalovirus exposure and HLA in healthy donors. The PCR was carried out with 60 Vbeta primers and 13 Jbeta primers. Using immunoSEQ multiplex PCR, the repertoire was profiled, and TCRdb retains in-frame clones only, with some absent. The table shows about 200,000 clones, with roughly 70% occurring only once. The sequenced sample was PBMCs. All receptors come from a woman in her twenties or thirties in good health and CMV-seronegative.

The chain links TRBV7-6 to TRBJ2-1, with 10 bases that match TRBD1. J gave up 5 bases and V 5 bases, and 9 bases lay outside the gene matches. The CDR3 runs to 16 residues. CDR1 and CDR2 from the germline V gene are SGHVS and FNYEAQ. CDR3 sequence reads: CASSASGTGVNNEQFF. DNA for the CDR3: TGTGCCAGCAGCGCCTCCGGGACAGGGGTGAACAATGAGCAGTTCTTC. Combining the CDR3 with reference TRBV7-6 and TRBJ2-1 gives the whole variable domain GAGVSQSPRYKVTKRGQDVALRCDPISGHVSLYWYRQALGQGPEFLTYFNYEAQQDKSGLPNDRFSAERPEGSISTLTIQRTEQRDSAMYRCASSASGTGVNNEQFFGPGTRLTVL.

This clone occurred a few times. The chain joins TRBV4-3 to TRBJ2-7; possibly TRBD2 for D (6 bases). V lost 4 bases and J lost 2, with 24 bases in between. The CDR3 covers 18 residues. Germline CDR1 LGHNA, CDR2 YSLEER. The CDR3 region is CASSRKPLVGRDPYEQYF. The DNA for the CDR3 is TGCGCCAGCAGCCGAAAACCCTTAGTTGGGCGGGACCCCTACGAGCAGTACTTC.

This clone was counted between two and nine times. This chain links TRBV4-1 with TRBJ1-4; a possible D gene is TRBD1 (5 bases). There are 15 residues in the CDR3. Trimming pared 1 base from V and 5 bases from J, leaving 11 bases between. Germline loops: CDR1 MGHRA, CDR2 YSYEKL. Here the CDR3 DNA reads TGCGCCAGCAGCCAAGCAGGGCTTCTGAATGAAAAACTGTTTTTT. This encodes CASSQAGLLNEKLFF.

The V and J genes are TRBV7-7 and TRBJ2-1; 8 nucleotides match TRBD1. This CDR3 region has 13 residues. Germline CDR1 is SSHAT and CDR2 is FNYEAQ (reference sequence). Trimming cost V 1 base and J 8 bases; bases outside gene matches: 1. The chain's CDR3 is CASSLEQGDEQFF. Written as DNA, the CDR3 is TGTGCCAGCAGCTTAGAACAGGGGGATGAGCAGTTCTTC.

The chain carries TRBV5-6 and TRBJ2-2; TRBD2 matches at 8 bases. With 1 base clipped from V and 3 bases from J, the junction kept 2 bases outside the gene matches. This CDR3 is 15 amino acids long. Germline lookup yields CDR1 SGHDT and CDR2 YYEEEE. CDR3 DNA: TGTGCCAGCAGCTTGAGCGGGAGCTACACCGGGGAGCTGTTTTTT. It codes for CASSLSGSYTGELFF.

This clone was counted once. J is TRBJ1-5 and V is TRBV2; possibly TRBD1 for D (5 bases). The V end was cut by 8 bases, the J end by 1 base, with 9 bases between. Germline CDR1 and CDR2: SNHLY and FYNNEI. The CDR3 extends over 13 amino acids. Here the CDR3 DNA reads TGTGCCAGCTTTGGACAAAGCAATCAGCCCCAGCATTTT. Protein sequence: CASFGQSNQPQHF.

This chain links TRBV6-6 with TRBJ2-5; D remains ambiguous. CDR1 and CDR2 (germline): MNHNY, SVGAGI (reference sequence). CDR3 size: 13 residues. Deletions cut 7 bases from V and 1 base from J, with 10 bases between. As DNA, the CDR3 is TGTGCCAGCACTACCGCACGCCAAGAGACCCAGTACTTC. This gives the protein CASTTARQETQYF.